The clone carrying this T cell receptor (beta chain) was counted between two and nine times. The antigen remains undetermined. The data were obtained in a study of human CD8 memory T cell subsets. From germline, CDR1 is SGHVS and CDR2 FQNEAQ. The CDR3 loop spans 14 amino acids. The V and J ends lost 7 bases and 4 bases respectively, with 15 bases between them. UMI-labeled 5' RACE was used to make TCR beta libraries. MiXCR was run by TCRdb on the 5' RACE reads, yielding one entry per CDR3 protein. Of thousands of distinct CDR3 sequences in the sample, 3% to 5% were seen once. RNA came from duplicate vials of 150,000 sorted CD8+ T cells per subset. Study-wide results and caveats: Chao1 estimates pointed to stem-like memory T cells having more diversity than precursor exhausted T cells did. For stem-like memory and precursor exhausted T cells, diversity was similarly high, which was not true of effector memory cells.

This chain joins TRBV7-8 and TRBJ2-3; TRBD2 is a possible D gene (5 bases). The sequence was collected from a human donor in good health. Sequencing was performed on CD8+ T cells from PBMCs. CDR3 amino acids: CASIAGVGSDTQYF. Here the CDR3 DNA reads TGTGCCAGCATCGCCGGGGTGGGGTCAGATACGCAGTATTTT. The full variable domain, its missing parts supplied by reference TRBV7-8 and TRBJ2-3, is GAGVSQSPRYKVAKRGQDVALRCDPISGHVSLFWYQQALGQGPEFLTYFQNEAQLDKSGLPSDRFFAERPEGSVSTLKIQRTQQEDSAVYLCASIAGVGSDTQYFGPGTRLTVL.